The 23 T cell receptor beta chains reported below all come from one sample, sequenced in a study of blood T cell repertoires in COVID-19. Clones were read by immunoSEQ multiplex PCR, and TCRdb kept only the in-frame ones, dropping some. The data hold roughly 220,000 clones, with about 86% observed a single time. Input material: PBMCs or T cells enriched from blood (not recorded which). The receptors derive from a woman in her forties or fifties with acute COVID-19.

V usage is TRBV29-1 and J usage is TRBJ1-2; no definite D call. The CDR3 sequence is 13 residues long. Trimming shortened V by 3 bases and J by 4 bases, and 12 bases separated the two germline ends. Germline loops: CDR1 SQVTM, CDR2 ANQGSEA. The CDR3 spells CSVDFFGSYGYTF. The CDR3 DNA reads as TGCAGCGTTGACTTTTTCGGGAGCTATGGCTACACCTTC.

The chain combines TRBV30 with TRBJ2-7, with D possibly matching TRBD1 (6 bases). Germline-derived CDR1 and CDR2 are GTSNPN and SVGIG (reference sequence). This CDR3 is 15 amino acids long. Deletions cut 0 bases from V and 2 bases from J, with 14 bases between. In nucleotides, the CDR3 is TGTGCCTGGAGTGTAAACAGGGAAAGCCCCTACGAGCAGTACTTC. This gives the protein CAWSVNRESPYEQYF.

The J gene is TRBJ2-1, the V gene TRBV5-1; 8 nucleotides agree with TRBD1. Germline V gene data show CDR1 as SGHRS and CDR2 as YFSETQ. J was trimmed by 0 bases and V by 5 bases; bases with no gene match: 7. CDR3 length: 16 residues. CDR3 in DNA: TGCGCCAGCAGTATTGGGACAGGACGCTCCTACAATGAGCAGTTCTTC. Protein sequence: CASSIGTGRSYNEQFF.

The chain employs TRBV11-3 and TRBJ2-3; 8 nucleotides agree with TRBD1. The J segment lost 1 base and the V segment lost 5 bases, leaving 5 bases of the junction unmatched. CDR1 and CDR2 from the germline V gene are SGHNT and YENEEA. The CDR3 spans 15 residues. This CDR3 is CASSPGQGRTDTQYF. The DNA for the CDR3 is TGTGCCAGCAGCCCCGGACAGGGCCGCACAGATACGCAGTATTTT.

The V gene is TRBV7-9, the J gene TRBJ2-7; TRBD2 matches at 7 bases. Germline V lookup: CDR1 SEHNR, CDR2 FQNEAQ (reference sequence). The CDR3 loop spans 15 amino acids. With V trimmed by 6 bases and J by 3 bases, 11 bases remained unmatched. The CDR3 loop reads CASSFSLLANYEQYF. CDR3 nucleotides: TGTGCCAGCAGTTTTTCCTTACTAGCGAACTACGAGCAGTACTTC.

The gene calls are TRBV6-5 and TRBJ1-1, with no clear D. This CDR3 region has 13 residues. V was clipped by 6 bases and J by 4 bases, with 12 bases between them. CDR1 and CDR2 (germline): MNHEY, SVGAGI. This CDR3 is CASRGVLGTEAFF. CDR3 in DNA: TGTGCCAGCAGAGGAGTTTTGGGCACTGAAGCTTTCTTT.

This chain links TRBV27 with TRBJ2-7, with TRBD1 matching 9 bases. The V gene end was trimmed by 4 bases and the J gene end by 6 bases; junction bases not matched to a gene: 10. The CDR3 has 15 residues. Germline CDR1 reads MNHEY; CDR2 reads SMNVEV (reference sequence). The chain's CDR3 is CASSSPGQGASEQYF. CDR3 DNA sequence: TGTGCCAGCAGTTCCCCGGGACAGGGTGCGTCCGAGCAGTACTTC.

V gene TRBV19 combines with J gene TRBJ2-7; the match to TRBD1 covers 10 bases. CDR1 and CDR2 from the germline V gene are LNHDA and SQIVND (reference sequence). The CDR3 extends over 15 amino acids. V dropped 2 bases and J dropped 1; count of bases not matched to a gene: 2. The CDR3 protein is CASSIWDRGSYEQYF. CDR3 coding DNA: TGTGCCAGTAGTATATGGGACAGGGGATCCTACGAGCAGTACTTC.

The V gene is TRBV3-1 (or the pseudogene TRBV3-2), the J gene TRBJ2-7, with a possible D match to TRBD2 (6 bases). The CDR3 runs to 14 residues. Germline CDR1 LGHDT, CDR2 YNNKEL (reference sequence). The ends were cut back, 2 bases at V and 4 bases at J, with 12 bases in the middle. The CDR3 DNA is TGTGCCAGCAGCCAATCGATGCGGGATTACGAGCAGTACTTC. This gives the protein CASSQSMRDYEQYF.

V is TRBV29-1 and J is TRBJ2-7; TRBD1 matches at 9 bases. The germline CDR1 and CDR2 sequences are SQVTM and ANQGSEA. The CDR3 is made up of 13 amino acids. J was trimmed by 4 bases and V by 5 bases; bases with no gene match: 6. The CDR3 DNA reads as TGCAGCGTTCTGCTGGGACAGGGATACGAGCAGTACTTC. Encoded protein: CSVLLGQGYEQYF.

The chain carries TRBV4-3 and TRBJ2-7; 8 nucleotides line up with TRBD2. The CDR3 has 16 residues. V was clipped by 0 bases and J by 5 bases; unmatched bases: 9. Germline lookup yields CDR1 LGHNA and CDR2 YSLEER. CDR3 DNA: TGCGCCAGCAGCCAAGATAGCCTAAGCGGGAGTGACGAGCAGTACTTC. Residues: CASSQDSLSGSDEQYF.

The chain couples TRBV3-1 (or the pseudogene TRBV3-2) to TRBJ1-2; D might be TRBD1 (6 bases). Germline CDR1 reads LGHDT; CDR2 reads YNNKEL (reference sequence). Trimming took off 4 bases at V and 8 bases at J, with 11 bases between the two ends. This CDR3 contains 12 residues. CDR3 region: CASSLQGLGYTF. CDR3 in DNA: TGTGCCAGCAGCCTACAGGGTCTAGGCTACACCTTC.

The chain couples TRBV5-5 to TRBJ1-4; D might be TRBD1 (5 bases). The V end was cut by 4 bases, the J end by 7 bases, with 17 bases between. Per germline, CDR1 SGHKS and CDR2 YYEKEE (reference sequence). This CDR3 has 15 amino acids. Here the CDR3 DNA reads TGTGCCAGCAGCCCTGGCGGGGGGATCCGTGAAAAACTGTTTTTT. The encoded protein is CASSPGGGIREKLFF. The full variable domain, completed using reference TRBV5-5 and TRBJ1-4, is DAGVTQSPTHLIKTRGQQVTLRCSPISGHKSVSWYQQVLGQGPQFIFQYYEKEERGRGNFPDRFSARQFPNYSSELNVNALLLGDSALYLCASSPGGGIREKLFFGSGTQLSVL.

The CDR3 coding sequence is TGTGCCAGCAGTTCCCTATCCCCCCAATACAATGAGCAGTTCTTC. Its protein product is CASSSLSPQYNEQFF. The chain links TRBV27 to TRBJ2-1; no definite D call. Germline assignment: CDR1 MNHEY and CDR2 SMNVEV (reference sequence). The V end lost 4 bases, the J end lost 4 bases, and 14 bases lay between the germline ends. This CDR3 is 15 amino acids long.

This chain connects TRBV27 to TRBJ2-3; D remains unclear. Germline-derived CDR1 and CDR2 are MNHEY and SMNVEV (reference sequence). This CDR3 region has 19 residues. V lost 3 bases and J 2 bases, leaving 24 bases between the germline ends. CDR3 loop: CASSFRPSSHMGPTDTQYF. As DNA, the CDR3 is TGTGCCAGCAGTTTTAGGCCCTCTTCCCACATGGGCCCCACAGATACGCAGTATTTT.

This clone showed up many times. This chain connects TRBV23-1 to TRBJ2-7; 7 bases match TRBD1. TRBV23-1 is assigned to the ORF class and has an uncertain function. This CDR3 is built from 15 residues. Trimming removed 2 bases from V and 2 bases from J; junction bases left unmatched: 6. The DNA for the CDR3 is TGCGCCAGCAGTCAAGCGGACAGGTCCCCCTACGAGCAGTACTTC. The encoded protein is CASSQADRSPYEQYF.

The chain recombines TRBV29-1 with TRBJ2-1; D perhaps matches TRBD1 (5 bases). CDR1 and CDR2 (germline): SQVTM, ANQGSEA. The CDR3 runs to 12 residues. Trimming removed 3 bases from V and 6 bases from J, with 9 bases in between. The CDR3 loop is CSVDQGFNEQFF. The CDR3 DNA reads TGCAGCGTTGACCAGGGCTTCAATGAGCAGTTCTTC.

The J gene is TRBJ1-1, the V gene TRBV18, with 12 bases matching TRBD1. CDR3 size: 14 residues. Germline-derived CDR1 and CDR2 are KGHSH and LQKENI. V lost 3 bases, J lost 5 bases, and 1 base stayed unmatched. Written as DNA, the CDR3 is TGTGCCAGCTCACCGGGACAGGGGGCTACTGAAGCTTTCTTT. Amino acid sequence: CASSPGQGATEAFF. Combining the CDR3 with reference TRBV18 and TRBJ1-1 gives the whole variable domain NAGVMQNPRHLVRRRGQEARLRCSPMKGHSHVYWYRQLPEEGLKFMVYLQKENIIDESGMPKERFSAEFPKEGPSILRIQQVVRGDSAAYFCASSPGQGATEAFFGQGTRLTVV.

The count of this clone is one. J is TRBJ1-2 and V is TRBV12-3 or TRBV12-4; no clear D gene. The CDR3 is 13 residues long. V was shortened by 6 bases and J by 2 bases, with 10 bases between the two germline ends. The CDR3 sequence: CASRDRGNYGYTF. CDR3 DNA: TGTGCCAGCAGGGACCGGGGAAACTATGGCTACACCTTC.

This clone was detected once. In nucleotides, the CDR3 is TGCGCCAGCAGCCAAGATTTCATGGGGGGAGTGTCGGATACGCAGTATTTT. Its protein is CASSQDFMGGVSDTQYF. This sequence joins TRBV4-3 and TRBJ2-3; possibly TRBD2 for D (6 bases). Germline values: CDR1 LGHNA, CDR2 YSLEER. V lost 0 bases, J lost 6 bases, and 19 bases lay in between. The length of the CDR3 is 17 residues.

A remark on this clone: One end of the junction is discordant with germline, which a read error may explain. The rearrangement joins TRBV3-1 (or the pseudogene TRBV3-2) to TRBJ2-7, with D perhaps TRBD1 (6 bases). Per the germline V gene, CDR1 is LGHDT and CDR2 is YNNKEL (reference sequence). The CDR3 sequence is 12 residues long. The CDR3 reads CASSQDPGTTLF. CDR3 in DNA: TGTGCCAGCAGCCAAGACCCCGGGACAACCCTCTTC.

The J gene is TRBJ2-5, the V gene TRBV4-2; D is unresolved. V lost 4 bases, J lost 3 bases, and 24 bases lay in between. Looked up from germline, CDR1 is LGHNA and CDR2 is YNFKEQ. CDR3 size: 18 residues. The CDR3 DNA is TGTGCCAGCAGCCCTCTCCATTCCAGGCTTCCAAGAAAAGAGACCCAGTACTTC. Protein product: CASSPLHSRLPRKETQYF.

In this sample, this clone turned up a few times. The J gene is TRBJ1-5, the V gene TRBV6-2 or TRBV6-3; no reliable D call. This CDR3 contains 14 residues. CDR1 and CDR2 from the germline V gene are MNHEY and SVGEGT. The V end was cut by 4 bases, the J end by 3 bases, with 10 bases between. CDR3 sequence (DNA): TGTGCCAGCAGTTGGCGGGGTGTCAATCAGCCCCAGCATTTT. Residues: CASSWRGVNQPQHF.